The following is a T cell receptor (beta chain) sequence with its context. This clonotype was detected ten times or more. Its antigen remains undetermined. The record has no base qualities; no much larger clone is one base away. This entry belongs to a study of CD8 T cells in ankylosing spondylitis (dated by TCRdb to about 2017). About the study as a whole: To find TCR variants linked to disease, the study profiled T cell receptor beta repertoires in ankylosing spondylitis patients and healthy donors. The whole study cohort included 85 to 120 healthy donors and about two dozen ankylosing spondylitis patients. Peripheral blood was sampled, and synovial fluid was also collected from ankylosing spondylitis patients. General findings and caveats noted by the study authors: In peripheral blood, the disease-linked clones were found at relatively low frequencies and had a CD8+ phenotype. The disease-linked clones were reported to be significantly enriched in matched synovial fluid samples from ankylosing spondylitis patients. Blood from ankylosing spondylitis patients appeared to be characterized by a TCR beta motif made up of several highly homologous amino acid variants. Some motif variants were previously reported in synovial fluid and blood of reactive arthritis patients, suggesting common disease-initiation mechanisms.

Reads for this sample came from an Illumina HiSeq 2500. Quantitative 5'-RACE with molecular barcodes was used to prepare TCR beta libraries. As for how the authors treated the data: A new computational method, built on a probabilistic model of VDJ rearrangement, was used to identify disease-linked TCR variants. TCRdb passed the public sequencing reads through fastp at Q25 and MiXCR, retaining productive beta sequences. Rows with a matching CDR3 protein are joined into one entry that keeps the most common DNA and genes. The authors' filters were not applied to this entry. The sample contains about 510,000 distinct CDR3 sequences, roughly 5.2% of them found a single time. In total, the top ten clones hold approximately 3.5% of the sample. The CDR1 and CDR2 encoded by the germline V gene are ENHRY and SYGVKD. The CDR3 covers 13 residues, taking in both the cysteine and the phenylalanine. Only the CDR3 DNA stays, 39 bases, in frame from base 1. The germline V end is reduced by 6 bases and the J end by 5 bases; junction bases left unmatched: 4.

Here the chain combines TRBV10-3 and TRBJ2-5, with 9 bases aligning to TRBD1. The sample consisted of blood, either unsorted or a sorted T cell fraction (not recorded which). This clonotype was obtained from a male donor with ankylosing spondylitis. The DNA reads TGTGCCATCAGGGGACAGGGCTCGGAGACCCAGTACTTC. It translates to CAIRGQGSETQYF.